These 9 T cell receptor beta chains were sequenced from one sample in a study of blood T cell repertoires in COVID-19. TCRdb's table, derived via immunoSEQ multiplex PCR, lists solely in-frame clones and lacks some. Here the sample spans roughly 380,000 clones, roughly 90% being singletons. Sequencing used PBMCs or T cells enriched from blood (not recorded which). Receptors originate from a woman aged 30 to 39 who had been exposed to COVID-19.

J is TRBJ1-2 and V is TRBV6-4; D perhaps matches TRBD1 (5 bases). This CDR3 comprises 13 residues. Germline lookup yields CDR1 MRHNA and CDR2 SNTAGT. The V end lost 4 bases, the J end lost 0 bases, and 6 bases lay between the germline ends. DNA for the CDR3: TGTGCCAGCAGTGGGACACCTAACTATGGCTACACCTTC. Its protein is CASSGTPNYGYTF.

This rearrangement joins TRBV28 to TRBJ1-1; the D gene is possibly TRBD1 (5 bases). Between the trimmed V and J ends, which lost 5 bases and 4 bases, there was a span of 17 bases. In germline, CDR1 is MDHEN, CDR2 SYDVKM. The CDR3 runs to 15 residues. CDR3 loop: CASSRGYWEGTEAFF. CDR3 DNA: TGTGCCAGCAGTCGGGGCTACTGGGAGGGCACTGAAGCTTTCTTT. The full variable domain, completed using reference TRBV28 and TRBJ1-1, is DVKVTQSSRYLVKRTGEKVFLECVQDMDHENMFWYRQDPGLGLRLIYFSYDVKMKEKGDIPEGYSVSREKKERFSLILESASTNQTSMYLCASSRGYWEGTEAFFGQGTRLTVV.

This rearrangement joins TRBV5-1 to TRBJ2-7; 8 bases are shared with TRBD1. The germline V gene has CDR1 SGHRS and CDR2 YFSETQ. This CDR3 region has 15 residues. V was pared by 4 bases and J by 3 bases, with 9 bases of the junction left unmatched. CDR3 in DNA: TGCGCCAGCAGCATGGGACAGGCGACTATCTACGAGCAGTACTTC. It encodes CASSMGQATIYEQYF.

This chain connects TRBV3-1 (or the pseudogene TRBV3-2) to TRBJ2-1, with D uncertain. Between the trimmed V and J ends, which lost 3 bases and 8 bases, there was a span of 14 bases. Germline V CDR1 and CDR2: LGHDT, YNNKEL (reference sequence). This CDR3 is 14 amino acids long. The DNA for the CDR3 is TGTGCCAGCAGCCAGATGTCCATAGCAGATGAGCAGTTCTTC. This sequence encodes CASSQMSIADEQFF.

The chain has TRBV5-1 and TRBJ2-7; D ambiguous. Trimming pared 2 bases from V and 5 bases from J, leaving 8 bases between. The length of the CDR3 is 12 residues. CDR1 SGHRS and CDR2 YFSETQ come from the germline V gene. The CDR3 DNA follows: TGCGCCAGCAGCTTAGGCCAGGACGAGCAGTACTTC. Translated, it gives CASSLGQDEQYF.

The chain joins TRBV10-2 to TRBJ2-1, with TRBD2 identical over 10 bases. This CDR3 comprises 17 residues. CDR1 WSHSY and CDR2 SAAADI come from the germline V gene. V lost 2 bases to trimming and J lost 6 bases; unmatched junction nucleotides: 10. CDR3 in amino acids: CASSETGSSGSPNEQFF. CDR3 DNA sequence: TGCGCCAGCAGTGAGACTGGGTCTAGCGGGAGTCCCAATGAGCAGTTCTTC.

This clone was counted once. The genes are TRBV30 and TRBJ2-1; 15 bases fit TRBD2. V was pared by 2 bases and J by 9 bases, with 5 bases of the junction left unmatched. The CDR3 consists of 15 residues. Germline V gives CDR1 GTSNPN, CDR2 SVGIG (reference sequence). Here the CDR3 DNA reads TGTGCCTGGAGTCATAAGGGACTAGCGGGAGGTGAGCAGTTCTTC. This codes for CAWSHKGLAGGEQFF. Full variable domain (remainder filled in from reference TRBV30 and TRBJ2-1): SQTIHQWPATLVQPVGSPLSLECTVEGTSNPNLYWYRQAAGRGLQLLFYSVGIGQISSEVPQNLSASRPQDRQFILSSKKLLLSDSGFYLCAWSHKGLAGGEQFFGPGTRLTVL.

This clone was seen a few times. The genes are TRBV19 and TRBJ1-2; possibly TRBD1 for D (6 bases). The CDR3 runs 14 residues. CDR1 and CDR2 (germline): LNHDA, SQIVND (reference sequence). The V and J ends lost 6 bases and 0 bases respectively, with 11 bases between them. The chain's CDR3 is CASREGHPNYGYTF. CDR3 bases: TGTGCCAGTAGAGAGGGACACCCTAACTATGGCTACACCTTC.

This chain joins TRBV24-1 and TRBJ1-2; D is ambiguous. The germline V gene encodes CDR1 KGHDR and CDR2 SFDVKD. V lost 4 bases, J lost 7 bases, and 12 bases lay in between. This CDR3 region has 13 residues. CDR3 nucleotides: TGTGCCACCAGTGACCACCCGACTGTTGGCTACACCTTC. Protein product: CATSDHPTVGYTF.